These T cell receptor beta chains were read from a single sample in a study of blood T cell repertoires in COVID-19. TCRdb's table, derived via immunoSEQ multiplex PCR, lists solely in-frame clones and lacks some. The table shows tens of thousands of clones, with about nine tenths occurring only once. Sequencing used peripheral blood. Receptors originate from a woman older than 75 with COVID-19, enrolled during active disease. CDR3s include the opening cysteine and the closing phenylalanine or tryptophan. D genes are given only for firm matches. Size is stated for part of the rows, as once, few or many counts, or as a class when the clone is expanded.

V gene: TRBV2; D gene: -; J gene: TRBJ1-1; CDR3 length: 15; clone size: once; CDR3 protein: CASKAGEMVNTEAFF; CDR3 DNA: TGTGCCAGCAAGGCAGGGGAGATGGTGAACACTGAAGCTTTCTTT
V gene: TRBV5-4; D gene: -; J gene: TRBJ2-2; CDR3 length: 14; clone size: -; CDR3 protein: CASSPILNTGELFF; CDR3 DNA: TGTGCCAGCAGCCCCATACTAAACACCGGGGAGCTGTTTTTT
V gene: TRBV5-6; D gene: TRBD2; J gene: TRBJ2-1; CDR3 length: 19; clone size: -; CDR3 protein: CASSLEVRRGGRSQNEQFF; CDR3 DNA: TGTGCCAGCAGCTTGGAAGTCCGGCGGGGGGGCCGCTCTCAAAATGAGCAGTTCTTC
V gene: TRBV2; D gene: -; J gene: TRBJ1-2; CDR3 length: 13; clone size: few; CDR3 protein: CASSEGTDYGYTF; CDR3 DNA: TGTGCCAGCAGTGAAGGGACAGACTATGGCTACACCTTC
V gene: TRBV5-8; D gene: -; J gene: TRBJ2-7; CDR3 length: 13; clone size: -; CDR3 protein: CASSLKPGGEQYF; CDR3 DNA: TGTGCCAGCAGCTTGAAGCCCGGAGGCGAGCAGTACTTC
V gene: TRBV6-6; D gene: TRBD1; J gene: TRBJ2-3; CDR3 length: 17; clone size: -; CDR3 protein: CASSLPRTGEVADTQYF; CDR3 DNA: TGTGCCAGCAGTCTCCCTCGGACAGGGGAGGTAGCAGATACGCAGTATTTT
V gene: TRBV5-1; D gene: -; J gene: TRBJ2-3; CDR3 length: 15; clone size: -; CDR3 protein: CASSLRDTSTDTQYF; CDR3 DNA: TGCGCCAGCAGCTTGAGGGACACAAGCACAGATACGCAGTATTTT
V gene: TRBV9; D gene: TRBD2; J gene: TRBJ2-1; CDR3 length: 15; clone size: -; CDR3 protein: CASSVDRGGYNEQFF; CDR3 DNA: TGTGCCAGCAGCGTAGATCGGGGGGGCTACAATGAGCAGTTCTTC
V gene: TRBV10-3; D gene: -; J gene: TRBJ2-5; CDR3 length: 15; clone size: -; CDR3 protein: CAISESGTFQETQYF; CDR3 DNA: TGTGCCATCAGTGAGTCGGGGACTTTTCAAGAGACCCAGTACTTC
V gene: TRBV5-1; D gene: -; J gene: TRBJ2-7; CDR3 length: 14; clone size: -; CDR3 protein: CASSLQASSYEQYF; CDR3 DNA: TGCGCCAGCAGCTTGCAGGCCAGTTCCTACGAGCAGTACTTC
V gene: TRBV7-2; D gene: -; J gene: TRBJ1-1; CDR3 length: 14; clone size: -; CDR3 protein: CASSLGRTGTEAFF; CDR3 DNA: TGTGCCAGCAGCTTGGGTCGAACGGGAACTGAAGCTTTCTTT
V gene: TRBV6-2/TRBV6-3; D gene: -; J gene: TRBJ1-5; CDR3 length: 18; clone size: few; CDR3 protein: CASSYPIISGSSNQPQHF; CDR3 DNA: TGTGCCAGCAGTTACCCGATCATCTCCGGGTCGAGCAATCAGCCCCAGCATTTT
V gene: TRBV27; D gene: -; J gene: TRBJ1-5; CDR3 length: 15; clone size: -; CDR3 protein: CASSPGVTVNQPQHF; CDR3 DNA: TGTGCCAGCAGTCCGGGGGTGACGGTTAATCAGCCCCAGCATTTT
V gene: TRBV10-3; D gene: -; J gene: TRBJ1-1; CDR3 length: 13; clone size: -; CDR3 protein: CAISRQVDTEAFF; CDR3 DNA: TGTGCCATCAGTAGGCAGGTGGACACTGAAGCTTTCTTT
V gene: TRBV6-5; D gene: -; J gene: TRBJ1-2; CDR3 length: 12; clone size: -; CDR3 protein: CASTPGGHGYTF; CDR3 DNA: TGTGCCAGCACCCCGGGAGGGCATGGCTACACCTTC
V gene: TRBV3-1/TRBV3-2; D gene: -; J gene: TRBJ2-2; CDR3 length: 14; clone size: -; CDR3 protein: CASSPNRVLGELFF; CDR3 DNA: TGTGCCAGCAGCCCCAACAGGGTTTTGGGGGAGCTGTTTTTT
V gene: TRBV5-6; D gene: TRBD1; J gene: TRBJ1-2; CDR3 length: 16; clone size: -; CDR3 protein: CASGRSTGGKTYGYTF; CDR3 DNA: TGTGCCAGCGGTAGGTCGACAGGGGGCAAAACTTATGGCTACACCTTC
V gene: TRBV2; D gene: -; J gene: TRBJ2-7; CDR3 length: 13; clone size: -; CDR3 protein: CASSEALRGEQYF; CDR3 DNA: TGTGCCAGCAGTGAAGCGCTTCGGGGCGAGCAGTACTTC
V gene: TRBV9; D gene: -; J gene: TRBJ2-2; CDR3 length: 15; clone size: -; CDR3 protein: CASSVGRANTGELFF; CDR3 DNA: TGTGCCAGCAGCGTGGGCAGGGCGAACACCGGGGAGCTGTTTTTT
V gene: TRBV6-6; D gene: TRBD1; J gene: TRBJ1-2; CDR3 length: 14; clone size: -; CDR3 protein: CASSSGGSNYGYTF; CDR3 DNA: TGTGCCAGCAGTTCAGGGGGGAGTAACTATGGCTACACCTTC
V gene: TRBV6-5; D gene: -; J gene: TRBJ1-3; CDR3 length: 15; clone size: -; CDR3 protein: CASRAAGQGGNTIYF; CDR3 DNA: TGTGCCAGCAGGGCTGCGGGGCAGGGTGGAAACACCATATATTTT
V gene: TRBV6-5; D gene: TRBD2; J gene: TRBJ2-3; CDR3 length: 15; clone size: once; CDR3 protein: CASSMTSVSTDTQYF; CDR3 DNA: TGTGCCAGCAGTATGACTAGCGTTAGCACAGATACGCAGTATTTT
V gene: TRBV5-1; D gene: -; J gene: TRBJ1-3; CDR3 length: 15; clone size: -; CDR3 protein: CASSLGRQTGNTIYF; CDR3 DNA: TGCGCCAGCAGCTTGGGAAGACAGACTGGAAACACCATATATTTT
V gene: TRBV6-6; D gene: TRBD1; J gene: TRBJ1-6; CDR3 length: 16; clone size: -; CDR3 protein: CASSQGQGANNSPLHF; CDR3 DNA: TGTGCCAGCAGCCAGGGACAGGGGGCAAATAATTCACCCCTCCACTTT
V gene: TRBV2; D gene: -; J gene: TRBJ1-5; CDR3 length: 20; clone size: once; CDR3 protein: CASSELRGGVGGYSNQPQHF; CDR3 DNA: TGTGCCAGCAGTGAACTACGCGGCGGAGTGGGTGGGTATAGCAATCAGCCCCAGCATTTT
V gene: TRBV5-1; D gene: -; J gene: TRBJ2-7; CDR3 length: 14; clone size: once; CDR3 protein: CASSLDTGFYEQYF; CDR3 DNA: TGCGCCAGCAGCCTGGACACGGGATTCTACGAGCAGTACTTC
V gene: TRBV27; D gene: -; J gene: TRBJ1-2; CDR3 length: 13; clone size: -; CDR3 protein: CASSLRSNYGYTF; CDR3 DNA: TGTGCCAGCAGTTTGAGGTCGAACTATGGCTACACCTTC
V gene: TRBV7-2; D gene: -; J gene: TRBJ1-2; CDR3 length: 13; clone size: -; CDR3 protein: CASSIGTVLGYTF; CDR3 DNA: TGTGCCAGCAGCATAGGCACGGTTTTGGGCTACACCTTC
V gene: TRBV5-1; D gene: TRBD1; J gene: TRBJ2-1; CDR3 length: 14; clone size: -; CDR3 protein: CASSLDRGLVSQFF; CDR3 DNA: TGCGCCAGCAGCTTGGACAGGGGGCTGGTTTCACAGTTCTTC
V gene: TRBV7-9; D gene: TRBD1; J gene: TRBJ1-2; CDR3 length: 14; clone size: -; CDR3 protein: CASSVTGTDYGYTF; CDR3 DNA: TGTGCCAGCAGCGTGACAGGGACGGACTATGGCTACACCTTC
V gene: TRBV6-5; D gene: TRBD1; J gene: TRBJ1-3; CDR3 length: 15; clone size: -; CDR3 protein: CASSTGQGTGNTIYF; CDR3 DNA: TGTGCCAGCAGTACGGGACAGGGAACTGGAAACACCATATATTTT
V gene: TRBV10-3; D gene: -; J gene: TRBJ2-2; CDR3 length: 13; clone size: -; CDR3 protein: CAISEFPDGELFF; CDR3 DNA: TGTGCCATCAGTGAGTTTCCAGACGGGGAGCTGTTTTTT
V gene: TRBV9; D gene: -; J gene: TRBJ2-3; CDR3 length: 13; clone size: -; CDR3 protein: CASSVGNTDTQYF; CDR3 DNA: TGTGCCAGCAGCGTAGGTAACACAGATACGCAGTATTTT
V gene: TRBV9; D gene: TRBD1; J gene: TRBJ2-1; CDR3 length: 13; clone size: -; CDR3 protein: CASSPGTVNEQFF; CDR3 DNA: TGTGCCAGCAGCCCCGGGACAGTCAATGAGCAGTTCTTC
V gene: TRBV5-4; D gene: TRBD2; J gene: TRBJ2-1; CDR3 length: 17; clone size: -; CDR3 protein: CASSLGSGGRSYNEQFF; CDR3 DNA: TGTGCCAGCAGCTTGGGCAGCGGGGGGCGCTCCTACAATGAGCAGTTCTTC
V gene: TRBV15; D gene: TRBD1; J gene: TRBJ1-2; CDR3 length: 14; clone size: -; CDR3 protein: CATSINRGSYGYTF; CDR3 DNA: TGTGCCACCAGCATTAACAGGGGTTCCTATGGCTACACCTTC
V gene: TRBV6-5; D gene: TRBD1; J gene: TRBJ1-6; CDR3 length: 15; clone size: -; CDR3 protein: CASSYLGQHNSPLHF; CDR3 DNA: TGTGCCAGCAGTTACTTGGGACAGCATAATTCACCCCTCCACTTT
V gene: TRBV6-5; D gene: TRBD1; J gene: TRBJ1-1; CDR3 length: 14; clone size: -; CDR3 protein: CASRSLTGATEAFF; CDR3 DNA: TGTGCCAGCAGATCCCTTACAGGGGCCACTGAAGCTTTCTTT
V gene: TRBV2; D gene: -; J gene: TRBJ1-1; CDR3 length: 13; clone size: -; CDR3 protein: CASSGQGYTEAFF; CDR3 DNA: TGTGCCAGCAGTGGCCAGGGGTACACTGAAGCTTTCTTT
V gene: TRBV6-5; D gene: TRBD1; J gene: TRBJ2-7; CDR3 length: 15; clone size: -; CDR3 protein: CASSLGQGLLYEQYF; CDR3 DNA: TGTGCCAGCAGTTTGGGACAGGGTCTTTTGTACGAGCAGTACTTC
V gene: TRBV30; D gene: -; J gene: TRBJ1-1; CDR3 length: 14; clone size: -; CDR3 protein: CAWSQGLGNTEAFF; CDR3 DNA: TGTGCCTGGAGCCAGGGGCTAGGAAACACTGAAGCTTTCTTT
V gene: TRBV6-6; D gene: TRBD2; J gene: TRBJ2-7; CDR3 length: 14; clone size: once; CDR3 protein: CASSRTSGGYEQYF; CDR3 DNA: TGTGCCAGCAGTAGGACTAGCGGGGGATACGAGCAGTACTTC
V gene: TRBV19; D gene: TRBD1; J gene: TRBJ1-1; CDR3 length: 12; clone size: -; CDR3 protein: CARRTGGTEAFF; CDR3 DNA: TGTGCCCGCCGGACAGGGGGCACTGAAGCTTTCTTT
V gene: TRBV28; D gene: TRBD1; J gene: TRBJ2-2; CDR3 length: 16; clone size: -; CDR3 protein: CASSQTGGPNTGELFF; CDR3 DNA: TGTGCCAGCAGTCAGACAGGGGGCCCGAACACCGGGGAGCTGTTTTTT
V gene: TRBV18; D gene: TRBD1; J gene: TRBJ1-5; CDR3 length: 14; clone size: -; CDR3 protein: CASSPLTGAQPQHF; CDR3 DNA: TGTGCCAGCTCCCCATTGACAGGGGCTCAGCCCCAGCATTTT
V gene: TRBV30; D gene: TRBD1; J gene: TRBJ1-3; CDR3 length: 13; clone size: -; CDR3 protein: CAWSGQAGNTIYF; CDR3 DNA: TGTGCCTGGAGCGGACAGGCTGGAAACACCATATATTTT
V gene: TRBV7-3; D gene: TRBD1; J gene: TRBJ1-1; CDR3 length: 13; clone size: -; CDR3 protein: CASSPGGNTEAFF; CDR3 DNA: TGTGCCAGCAGCCCAGGGGGAAACACTGAAGCTTTCTTT
V gene: TRBV20-1; D gene: TRBD1; J gene: TRBJ1-4; CDR3 length: 10; clone size: -; CDR3 protein: CSAKAGTGFF; CDR3 DNA: TGCAGTGCTAAAGCCGGGACAGGGTTTTTT
V gene: TRBV3-1/TRBV3-2; D gene: -; J gene: TRBJ2-7; CDR3 length: 12; clone size: -; CDR3 protein: CASSQVQNEQYF; CDR3 DNA: TGTGCCAGCAGCCAAGTTCAGAACGAGCAGTACTTC
V gene: TRBV19; D gene: TRBD1; J gene: TRBJ1-2; CDR3 length: 14; clone size: -; CDR3 protein: CASSIADRGQGYTF; CDR3 DNA: TGTGCCAGTAGTATAGCAGACAGGGGTCAAGGCTACACCTTC
V gene: TRBV25-1; D gene: -; J gene: TRBJ2-2; CDR3 length: 14; clone size: -; CDR3 protein: CASSPGLSTGELFF; CDR3 DNA: TGTGCCAGCAGTCCGGGACTTTCCACCGGGGAGCTGTTTTTT
V gene: TRBV11-2; D gene: TRBD2; J gene: TRBJ2-3; CDR3 length: 15; clone size: -; CDR3 protein: CASSSAGGTTDTQYF; CDR3 DNA: TGTGCCAGCAGCTCCGCGGGGGGAACTACAGATACGCAGTATTTT